A selection of T cell receptor beta chains follows, all from one sample in a study of blood T cell repertoires in COVID-19. The protocol was immunoSEQ multiplex PCR, while the TCRdb copy is restricted to in-frame clones and leaves out a portion. The table shows about 170,000 clones, with roughly 90% occurring only once. Sequenced material: peripheral blood. These receptors were obtained from a man aged 25 to 40 with COVID-19, enrolled during active disease. Both conserved end residues are part of each CDR3. D genes are given only for firm matches. The listing skips clone size in some rows; elsewhere it reads once, few, many or a size class.

>TRBJ1-1|TRBV5-6|-|-
CASSFSGTGDTEAFF
TGTGCCAGCAGCTTCAGCGGGACCGGAGACACTGAAGCTTTCTTT
>TRBJ2-7|TRBV28|-|-
CASSAPGTLYEQYF
TGTGCCAGCAGTGCCCCCGGGACACTCTACGAGCAGTACTTC
>TRBJ1-1|TRBV27|-|-
CASTRLTDGGTEAFF
TGTGCCAGCACCCGACTGACTGACGGAGGCACTGAAGCTTTCTTT
>TRBJ1-2|TRBV29-1|-|once
CSVDPDRNYGYTF
TGCAGCGTTGACCCGGACAGAAACTATGGCTACACCTTC
>TRBJ2-3|TRBV7-3|-|-
CASSFRGTDTQYF
TGTGCCAGCAGCTTCAGGGGCACAGATACGCAGTATTTT
>TRBJ1-5|TRBV27|TRBD1|-
CASSRQTGINQPQHF
TGTGCCAGCAGTAGACAGACAGGGATAAATCAGCCCCAGCATTTT
>TRBJ1-1|TRBV6-1|TRBD1|-
CASSDPWYRGRTEAFF
TGTGCCAGCAGTGATCCCTGGTACAGGGGGCGAACTGAAGCTTTCTTT
>TRBJ1-1|TRBV7-8|TRBD1|once
CASSPFGTGLGLNTEAFF
TGTGCCAGCAGCCCTTTTGGGACAGGTCTCGGTTTGAACACTGAAGCTTTCTTT
>TRBJ2-7|TRBV7-9|-|-
CASSLVTTSRGNEQYF
TGTGCCAGCAGCTTAGTGACGACTTCCCGGGGGAACGAGCAGTACTTC
>TRBJ2-3|TRBV7-8|TRBD1|once
CASSLGTGERDTQYF
TGTGCCAGCAGCTTAGGGACAGGGGAGAGAGATACGCAGTATTTT
>TRBJ1-3|TRBV7-2|-|-
CASSLAQAFSGNTIYF
TGTGCCAGCAGCTTAGCTCAGGCGTTCTCTGGAAACACCATATATTTT
>TRBJ1-2|TRBV29-1|-|-
CSVPARGGYTF
TGCAGCGTCCCGGCAAGGGGGGGCTACACCTTC
>TRBJ2-5|TRBV7-2|TRBD1|-
CASSGTGGQETQYF
TGTGCCAGCAGCGGGACAGGGGGCCAAGAGACCCAGTACTTC
>TRBJ1-1|TRBV20-1|-|-
CSARTPAEAFF
TGCAGTGCTAGAACGCCAGCTGAAGCTTTCTTT
>TRBJ2-7|TRBV6-6|TRBD1|-
CASALMDRGSYEQYF
TGTGCCAGCGCCCTTATGGACAGGGGGTCCTACGAGCAGTACTTC
>TRBJ2-1|TRBV7-2|-|-
CASSLSGNNEQFF
TGTGCCAGCAGCTTATCGGGAAACAATGAGCAGTTCTTC
>TRBJ2-1|TRBV6-2/TRBV6-3|TRBD1|-
CASSYSGTGLEQFF
TGTGCCAGCAGTTACTCCGGGACAGGGCTTGAGCAGTTCTTC
>TRBJ1-5|TRBV10-1|-|-
CASMPRNPFQPQHF
TGCGCCAGCATGCCCAGGAACCCTTTTCAGCCCCAGCATTTT
>TRBJ1-2|TRBV6-5|TRBD1|-
CASQGTGGYGYTF
TGTGCCAGCCAGGGGACAGGCGGGTATGGCTACACCTTC
>TRBJ2-7|TRBV2|-|-
CASKGRGSYEQYF
TGTGCCAGCAAAGGTCGAGGTAGTTACGAGCAGTACTTC
>TRBJ1-2|TRBV6-2/TRBV6-3|TRBD1|-
CASSYARTGDYGYTF
TGTGCCAGCAGTTACGCGCGAACAGGGGACTATGGCTACACCTTC
>TRBJ1-6|TRBV2|-|-
CASNNPSYNSPLHF
TGTGCCAGCAACAACCCCTCCTATAATTCACCCCTCCACTTT
>TRBJ2-7|TRBV10-3|TRBD1|few
CAISGAGTGSYEQYF
TGTGCCATCAGTGGGGCGGGGACAGGATCCTACGAGCAGTACTTC
>TRBJ2-3|TRBV7-9|TRBD2|-
CASSPVGGSLLGF
TGTGCCAGCAGCCCAGTGGGGGGGTCCCTTCTTGGTTTT
>TRBJ2-2|TRBV24-1|TRBD2|-
CATSDEDKWGGRNTGELFF
TGTGCCACCAGTGATGAGGACAAATGGGGGGGACGGAACACCGGGGAGCTGTTTTTT
>TRBJ2-7|TRBV6-5|TRBD2|-
CASRNGGGVYEQYF
TGTGCCAGCAGGAACGGGGGGGGCGTCTACGAGCAGTACTTC
>TRBJ1-2|TRBV9|-|-
CASSGSGSGYGYTF
TGTGCCAGCAGCGGGTCCGGGTCAGGGTATGGCTACACCTTC
>TRBJ2-1|TRBV28|TRBD2|-
CASRGPGLAHNEQFF
TGTGCCAGCAGAGGACCGGGACTAGCGCACAATGAGCAGTTCTTC
>TRBJ2-5|TRBV19|-|-
CASSIYGGPQETQYF
TGTGCCAGTAGTATCTACGGGGGGCCCCAAGAGACCCAGTACTTC
>TRBJ2-7|TRBV10-3|-|-
CATLSGTPSYEQYF
TGTGCCACCCTCAGCGGGACACCCTCCTACGAGCAGTACTTC
>TRBJ1-2|TRBV6-5|-|-
CASRPGDGNYGYTF
TGTGCCAGCAGGCCGGGGGACGGTAACTATGGCTACACCTTC
>TRBJ2-1|TRBV14|TRBD2|once
CASSPGGGSSGTNLWSSYNEQFF
TGTGCCAGCAGCCCCGGGGGTGGTTCTAGCGGGACTAACCTTTGGAGCTCCTACAATGAGCAGTTCTTC
>TRBJ1-5|TRBV5-1|-|-
CASSLGELSSNQPQHF
TGCGCCAGCAGCTTGGGGGAGTTAAGCAGCAATCAGCCCCAGCATTTT
>TRBJ1-1|TRBV4-3|-|-
CASSRQKGTEAFF
TGCGCCAGCAGCCGACAGAAGGGCACTGAAGCTTTCTTT